This T cell receptor beta chain was recorded in a study of shared clonotypes between healthy human individuals. Study overall: Donor composition was two women and three men, aged 18 to 49.

A note on this clone: Its antigen is as yet unknown.

The repertoire was sequenced with immunoSEQ multiplex PCR; TCRdb's copy has only in-frame clones and lacks some. The table has just over 2,000,000 clones, 85% to 95% seen once; the top ten hold 0.13%. Overall study results and limits: Around 5% of naive CD4 clonotypes were common to a few donors. Larger estimated richness was generally seen in naive subsets than in memory subsets. Some clonotypes were shared by all four sorted-subset donors, while others were not shared. The non-shared ones had lower generation probabilities than the shared ones.

V was pared by 7 bases and J by 5 bases, with 13 bases of the junction left unmatched. The CDR3 has 15 residues. Germline-derived CDR1 and CDR2 are SGHRS and YFSETQ. The specimen was naive CD4+ T cells sorted from blood. Subset specified: CD45RA+ positively selected. This TCR came from a man aged 18 to 35 in good health. This chain uses TRBV5-1 with TRBJ1-1, with 8 bases matching TRBD1. The CDR3 is CASARSTGEGTEAFF. CDR3 DNA sequence: TGCGCCAGCGCCAGGTCGACAGGGGAGGGGACTGAAGCTTTCTTT. Using reference TRBV5-1 and TRBJ1-1 for the parts outside the CDR3, the full variable domain is KAGVTQTPRYLIKTRGQQVTLSCSPISGHRSVSWYQQTPGQGLQFLFEYFSETQRNKGNFPGRFSGRQFSNSRSEMNVSTLELGDSALYLCASARSTGEGTEAFFGQGTRLTVV.